The text below deals with one T cell receptor (beta chain). Sequencing used immunoSEQ multiplex PCR; TCRdb keeps in-frame clones, though not all of them. The sample holds some 320,000 clones, about 89% seen once. This sample was included in a study of blood T cell repertoires in COVID-19. Trimming took 5 bases from V and 6 from J; bases not matched to a gene: 7. In germline, CDR1 is SEHNR, CDR2 FQNEAQ (reference sequence). The CDR3 is 14 residues long. The TCR originated in a woman in her forties or fifties who had recovered from COVID-19. The sample comprised peripheral blood. This chain uses TRBV7-9 with TRBJ1-1; 9 bases match TRBD1. In DNA form, the CDR3 reads TGTGCCAGCAGCCAGGACAGGGGCAAGCCTGAAGCTTTCTTT. This translates into CASSQDRGKPEAFF.